These 21 T cell receptor beta chains came from one sample sequenced in a study of cytomegalovirus exposure and HLA in healthy donors. It was with 60 Vbeta and 13 Jbeta primers that the PCR ran. Clones were sequenced by immunoSEQ multiplex PCR, and TCRdb holds only the in-frame ones, with some missing. The data hold approximately 170,000 clones, with 85% observed a single time. The sequencing input was PBMCs. These receptors were obtained from a boy aged 2 to 9 in good health and CMV-seronegative.

The chain has TRBV7-9 and TRBJ2-7, with 8 bases identical to TRBD1. Germline lookup yields CDR1 SEHNR and CDR2 FQNEAQ (reference sequence). Trimming at V came to 3 bases and at J to 3 bases, leaving 7 bases not matched to a gene. The CDR3 is 15 amino acids. This chain's CDR3 is CASSLQGQVGYEQYF. In nucleotides, the CDR3 is TGTGCCAGCAGCTTGCAGGGACAGGTGGGCTACGAGCAGTACTTC.

This chain links TRBV6-5 with TRBJ2-5, with D unresolved. Germline CDR1 is MNHEY and CDR2 is SVGAGI. The CDR3 is 11 amino acids. V was shortened by 6 bases and J by 4 bases, with 6 bases between the two germline ends. The CDR3 nucleotides are TGTGCCAGCAGGGTAGCAGAGACCCAGTACTTC. Translated, it gives CASRVAETQYF.

This rearrangement joins TRBV5-6 to TRBJ1-3; no clear D gene. V was pared by 4 bases and J by 0 bases, with 11 bases between. Germline V lookup: CDR1 SGHDT, CDR2 YYEEEE. This CDR3 comprises 15 residues. CDR3 DNA sequence: TGTGCCAGCAGCGTAGGCAGCGTCTCTGGAAACACCATATATTTT. Protein sequence: CASSVGSVSGNTIYF.

The chain couples TRBV7-9 to TRBJ1-2; 9 nucleotides agree with TRBD1. Germline CDR1 SEHNR, CDR2 FQNEAQ (reference sequence). There are 14 residues in the CDR3. J lost 4 bases, V lost 6 bases, and 6 bases had no gene match. In nucleotides, the CDR3 is TGTGCCAGCAGTTGGACAGGGGTCGTCTATGGCTACACCTTC. Protein product: CASSWTGVVYGYTF.

This chain uses TRBV7-6 with TRBJ2-7; D unclear. CDR1 is SGHVS, CDR2 FNYEAQ, per germline. The germline V and J ends were trimmed by 3 bases and 3 bases, with 15 bases remaining between them. The CDR3 is 15 residues long. The CDR3 loop reads CASSLVPDGYYEQYV. The DNA for the CDR3 is TGTGCCAGCAGCTTGGTGCCTGACGGATACTACGAGCAGTACGTC.

The gene calls are TRBV27 and TRBJ2-7, with D possibly being TRBD2 (6 bases). Trimming stripped 6 bases from V and 6 bases from J, with 15 bases between. Germline CDR1 reads MNHEY; CDR2 reads SMNVEV (reference sequence). This CDR3 region has 13 residues. The CDR3 protein is CASSPSEGGEQYF. CDR3 nucleotide sequence: TGTGCCAGCAGCCCTAGCGAGGGAGGCGAGCAGTACTTC.

The CDR3 DNA is TGCAGCGTTGAATTTGGGACAGGTTCCTACGAGCAGTACTTC. Translating it yields CSVEFGTGSYEQYF. The gene calls are TRBV29-1 and TRBJ2-7; 8 positions agree with TRBD1. There are 14 residues in the CDR3. Germline V gene sequence: CDR1 SQVTM, CDR2 ANQGSEA. The junction had 4 bases not matched to a gene; V was cut back by 2 bases and J by 1 base.

The V and J genes are TRBV19 and TRBJ1-1; no firm D call. The CDR3 sequence is 16 residues long. V lost 7 bases, J lost 6 bases, and 24 bases lay in between. Germline V gene sequence: CDR1 LNHDA, CDR2 SQIVND (reference sequence). This CDR3 is CASKASFGQVVSEAFF. In nucleotides, the CDR3 is TGTGCCAGTAAGGCTTCTTTTGGTCAGGTCGTGTCTGAAGCTTTCTTT. Full variable domain (missing parts from reference TRBV19 and TRBJ1-1): DGGITQSPKYLFRKEGQNVTLSCEQNLNHDAMYWYRQDPGQGLRLIYYSQIVNDFQKGDIAEGYSVSREKKESFPLTVTSAQKNPTAFYLCASKASFGQVVSEAFFGQGTRLTVV.

The chain uses TRBV30 and TRBJ2-5, with D uncertain. Trimming removed 0 bases from V and 1 base from J, with 12 bases in between. The CDR3 consists of 15 residues. Germline loops: CDR1 GTSNPN, CDR2 SVGIG (reference sequence). Written as DNA, the CDR3 is TGTGCCTGGAGTGTACTCACCCCTCGCCAAGAGACCCAGTACTTC. Residues: CAWSVLTPRQETQYF.

CDR3 residues: CASSPQPGQSGYTF. As DNA, the CDR3 is TGTGCCAGCAGTCCCCAACCGGGACAGTCTGGCTACACCTTC. This sequence joins TRBV2 and TRBJ1-2; 7 nucleotides agree with TRBD1. Losses at the gene ends were 5 bases for V and 7 bases for J; bases not matched to a gene: 10. The CDR3 covers 14 residues. Germline V gene sequence: CDR1 SNHLY, CDR2 FYNNEI.

The V and J genes are TRBV19 and TRBJ2-5, with a weak D call TRBD2 (6 bases). This CDR3 has 14 residues. V gave up 7 bases and J gave up 1 base, with 13 bases separating them. Per the germline V gene, CDR1 is LNHDA and CDR2 is SQIVND (reference sequence). The CDR3, as DNA: TGTGCCAGTAAGGAGGGGCCATCCCAAGAGACCCAGTACTTC. Protein product: CASKEGPSQETQYF.

The V gene is TRBV2, the J gene TRBJ2-3; D gene uncertain. This CDR3 has 11 amino acids. Germline CDR1 is SNHLY and CDR2 is FYNNEI. The ends were cut back, 5 bases at V and 6 bases at J, with 6 bases in the middle. The CDR3 loop reads CASSPMDTQYF. CDR3 nucleotide sequence: TGTGCCAGCAGTCCCATGGATACGCAGTATTTT.

The gene calls are TRBV10-3 and TRBJ1-1; D remains ambiguous. Germline loops: CDR1 ENHRY, CDR2 SYGVKD. This CDR3 is built from 13 residues. V was pared by 2 bases and J by 3 bases, with 7 bases between. As DNA, the CDR3 is TGTGCCATCAGTGAGAGGGAGCACACTGAAGCTTTCTTT. Translating it yields CAISEREHTEAFF.

The chain carries TRBV10-3 and TRBJ1-2, with D unclear. Trimming shortened V by 0 bases and J by 7 bases, and 6 bases separated the two germline ends. Germline assignment: CDR1 ENHRY and CDR2 SYGVKD. The length of the CDR3 is 12 residues. CDR3 in DNA: TGTGCCATCAGTGAGTCAGAGGGTGGCTACACCTTC. Its translation is CAISESEGGYTF.

This clone has only one observation. V is TRBV20-1 and J is TRBJ1-1, with D unresolved. Germline V CDR1 and CDR2: DFQATT, SNEGSKA (reference sequence). The V gene lost 4 bases and the J gene lost 7 bases, with 7 bases spanning the gap. This CDR3 is 10 amino acids long. In nucleotides, the CDR3 is TGCAGTGCTACAGGAAGTGAAGCTTTCTTT. Its protein product is CSATGSEAFF.

The chain employs TRBV7-3 and TRBJ2-1; 11 bases are shared with TRBD2. The junction had 7 bases not matched to a gene; V was cut back by 6 bases and J by 6 bases. Germline V gene sequence: CDR1 SGHTA, CDR2 FQGTGA. The length of the CDR3 is 15 residues. CDR3 sequence reads: CASSHRLAGSNEQFF. The CDR3, as DNA: TGTGCCAGCAGTCACCGACTAGCGGGATCCAATGAGCAGTTCTTC.

V and J are TRBV2 and TRBJ1-5; D may be TRBD1 (5 bases). The CDR3 covers 16 residues. Per germline, CDR1 SNHLY and CDR2 FYNNEI. V lost 0 bases to trimming and J lost 0 bases, with 9 bases between them. The CDR3 DNA follows: TGTGCCAGCAGTGAAGCTTTAGGGGATAGCAATCAGCCCCAGCATTTT. It yields the protein CASSEALGDSNQPQHF.

V and J are TRBV28 and TRBJ1-5, with a weak D call TRBD1 (5 bases). CDR1 is MDHEN, CDR2 SYDVKM, per germline. The CDR3 spans 15 residues. Trimming left V 2 bases short and J 6 bases short, with 14 bases between. For the CDR3, the DNA is TGTGCCAGCAGTTTAGGGCAGGGTTATCGTCAGCCCCAGCATTTT. It translates to CASSLGQGYRQPQHF.

This CDR3 reads CASSEAEGAGELFF. CDR3 sequence (DNA): TGTGCCAGCAGTGAAGCGGAGGGAGCCGGGGAGCTGTTTTTT. The chain employs TRBV2 and TRBJ2-2; D is perhaps TRBD2 (6 bases). CDR1 is SNHLY and CDR2 is FYNNEI in the germline V gene. Trimming pared 0 bases from V and 6 bases from J, leaving 8 bases between. The CDR3 is 14 amino acids. The full variable domain, completed using reference TRBV2 and TRBJ2-2, is EPEVTQTPSHQVTQMGQEVILRCVPISNHLYFYWYRQILGQKVEFLVSFYNNEISEKSEIFDDQFSVERPDGSNFTLKIRSTKLEDSAMYFCASSEAEGAGELFFGEGSRLTVL.

The chain couples TRBV4-1 to TRBJ1-5, with D hard to call. The CDR3 runs to 15 residues. CDR1 and CDR2 from the germline V gene are MGHRA and YSYEKL. Deletions cut 1 base from V and 2 bases from J, with 9 bases between. The CDR3 here is CASSQGPGRNQPQHF. DNA for the CDR3: TGCGCCAGCAGCCAAGGTCCCGGTCGCAATCAGCCCCAGCATTTT.

The rearrangement joins TRBV28 to TRBJ2-1; TRBD2 matches at 13 bases. Germline CDR1 MDHEN, CDR2 SYDVKM. V lost 6 bases, J lost 10 bases, and 12 bases stayed unmatched. This CDR3 comprises 16 residues. The chain's CDR3 is CASSPRLAGGQIEQFF. Written as DNA, the CDR3 is TGTGCCAGCAGCCCAAGACTAGCGGGAGGTCAAATAGAGCAGTTCTTC.